A selection of T cell receptor beta chains follows, all from one sample in a study of T cell clones after liver transplantation. Clones were sequenced by immunoSEQ multiplex PCR, and TCRdb holds only the in-frame ones, with some missing. The sample consists of roughly 100,000 clones, about 81% of them appearing once. This specimen was CD4+ T cells from blood, taken approximately 45 months after liver transplant. These receptors all stem from a human patient who received a liver transplant. Among the T cells, some may be from the graft donor. Each CDR3 is given with its conserved first and last residue. The order of the fields is CDR3 DNA, CDR3 protein, J gene, clone size, D gene, V gene. The D gene is left open where the match is weak. Part of the rows lack a size; the others show once, few, many or a class for expanded clones.

TGTGCCAGTAGTATCAATGTACCACCATATGGCTACACCTTC	CASSINVPPYGYTF	TRBJ1-2	.	.	TRBV19
TGTGCCAGCACTGAAGCTTTCTTT	CASTEAFF	TRBJ1-1	few	.	TRBV2
TGTGCCAGCAGCTTAGGGGGAGGGGGCGGAAATGAGCAGTTCTTC	CASSLGGGGGNEQFF	TRBJ2-1	once	.	TRBV11-3
TGTGCCAGCAGATCGGGGACAACAGACTATTCACCCCTCCACTTT	CASRSGTTDYSPLHF	TRBJ1-6	once	.	TRBV6-5
TGTGCCTGGAGTGCACTCCCAAATCAGCCCCAGCATTTT	CAWSALPNQPQHF	TRBJ1-5	.	.	TRBV30
TGTGCCAGCAGCTCGACAGGCTCTGGGGCCAACGTCCTGACTTTC	CASSSTGSGANVLTF	TRBJ2-6	.	.	TRBV11-3
TGTGCCAGCTCACCACCCCGTGATGGCACAGATACGCAGTATTTT	CASSPPRDGTDTQYF	TRBJ2-3	once	.	TRBV18
TGCGCCAGCAGCCATCGATGGGATAGCAATCAGCCCCAGCATTTT	CASSHRWDSNQPQHF	TRBJ1-5	.	.	TRBV4-3
TGTGCCAGCAGCTTAGAGGACAGGGCTAATTCACCCCTCCACTTT	CASSLEDRANSPLHF	TRBJ1-6	.	TRBD1	TRBV7-6
TGCGCCAGCAGCTTGCTGGGAGGGGGCTCCTACGAGCAGTACTTC	CASSLLGGGSYEQYF	TRBJ2-7	.	.	TRBV5-1
TGTGCCAGCGGGGACAGGGGGCCAGATACGCAGTATTTT	CASGDRGPDTQYF	TRBJ2-3	.	TRBD1	TRBV2
TGCGCCAGCAGCCTGACTAGCGGGAGCAATGAGCAGTTCTTC	CASSLTSGSNEQFF	TRBJ2-1	few	TRBD2	TRBV5-1
TGTGCCAGCAGCCCTCAGGGTCGGACAGATACGCAGTATTTT	CASSPQGRTDTQYF	TRBJ2-3	.	.	TRBV7-7
TGTGCCAGCAGTCCAGTTACCCTGGGACAGAGCTCCTACGAGCAGTACTTC	CASSPVTLGQSSYEQYF	TRBJ2-7	.	TRBD1	TRBV27
TGCGCCACCCAAGGGACAGAGTCCTACGAGCAGTACTTC	CATQGTESYEQYF	TRBJ2-7	.	TRBD1	TRBV4-1
TGCGCCAGCAGCCTGGGGGGCACAGATACGCAGTATTTT	CASSLGGTDTQYF	TRBJ2-3	once	.	TRBV5-1
TGTGCCAGCAGCTTGATCGGGGAGAGCACTGAAGCTTTCTTT	CASSLIGESTEAFF	TRBJ1-1	.	.	TRBV5-5